The 22 T cell receptor beta chains presented below share a single source sample, sequenced in a study of shared clonotypes between healthy human individuals. Clones were read by immunoSEQ multiplex PCR, and TCRdb kept only the in-frame ones, dropping some. Of more than 1.2 million clones listed, approximately 98.5% are singletons. The sample consisted of naive CD4+ T cells sorted from blood. The sample's subset: CD45RA+ positively selected. The receptors originated from a man under 40 in good health.

The sample holds one count of this clone. This chain connects TRBV2 to TRBJ2-2, with a possible D match to TRBD1 (7 bases). V lost 7 bases, J lost 6 bases, and 15 bases lay in between. The germline V gene encodes CDR1 SNHLY and CDR2 FYNNEI. This CDR3 has 14 amino acids. The CDR3 DNA reads as TGTGCCAGCACCAGGGGGGAACCGCCCGGGGAGCTGTTTTTT. It yields the protein CASTRGEPPGELFF.

The chain carries TRBV6-5 and TRBJ1-4, with D possibly being TRBD1 (5 bases). The CDR3 consists of 12 residues. The V gene's germline CDR1 is MNHEY and CDR2 SVGAGI. V lost 6 bases to trimming and J lost 7 bases, with 9 bases between them. The CDR3, as DNA: TGTGCCAGCAGGACGGGGCTTGAAAAACTGTTTTTT. Translation: CASRTGLEKLFF.

This chain connects TRBV4-3 to TRBJ2-2, with 9 nucleotides matching TRBD1. Germline V lookup: CDR1 LGHNA, CDR2 YSLEER. The CDR3 is 17 residues long. V lost 0 bases, J lost 4 bases, and 6 bases stayed unmatched. CDR3 in amino acids: CASSQEEDRGSTGELFF. Here the CDR3 DNA reads TGCGCCAGCAGCCAAGAGGAGGACAGGGGATCCACCGGGGAGCTGTTTTTT.

The chain is built from TRBV5-1 and TRBJ2-7; 8 positions match TRBD2. The V gene end was trimmed by 3 bases and the J gene end by 2 bases; junction bases not matched to a gene: 10. CDR1 is SGHRS and CDR2 is YFSETQ in the germline V gene. This CDR3 is built from 16 residues. In nucleotides, the CDR3 is TGCGCCAGCAGCTACGGACTAGCCGACACTCCCTACGAGCAGTACTTC. This codes for CASSYGLADTPYEQYF.

This clone has just one count. The chain links TRBV29-1 to TRBJ1-2, with 7 bases that match TRBD1. The CDR3 contains 15 residues. The germline V gene encodes CDR1 SQVTM and CDR2 ANQGSEA. The junction had 8 bases not matched to a gene; V was cut back by 0 bases and J by 4 bases. CDR3: CSVEDTVTGPYGYTF. The CDR3 DNA reads TGCAGCGTTGAAGACACCGTGACAGGGCCCTATGGCTACACCTTC.

The chain recombines TRBV4-1 with TRBJ1-5; perhaps TRBD1 as D (5 bases). Trimming removed 4 bases at V and 0 bases at J, with 16 bases between. Germline CDR1 is MGHRA and CDR2 is YSYEKL. The CDR3 covers 17 residues. Written as DNA, the CDR3 is TGCGCCAGCAGCCCCATCGGGGCAGGCATTAGCAATCAGCCCCAGCATTTT. Protein sequence: CASSPIGAGISNQPQHF.

The V and J genes are TRBV5-1 and TRBJ2-2; 11 bases line up with TRBD2. In germline, CDR1 is SGHRS, CDR2 YFSETQ. The CDR3 is made up of 17 amino acids. Losses at the gene ends were 1 base for V and 4 bases for J; bases not matched to a gene: 6. CDR3: CASSLTSGSTGTGELFF. DNA of the CDR3: TGCGCCAGCAGCTTGACTAGCGGGAGTACTGGCACCGGGGAGCTGTTTTTT. Complete variable domain (other parts from reference TRBV5-1 and TRBJ2-2): KAGVTQTPRYLIKTRGQQVTLSCSPISGHRSVSWYQQTPGQGLQFLFEYFSETQRNKGNFPGRFSGRQFSNSRSEMNVSTLELGDSALYLCASSLTSGSTGTGELFFGEGSRLTVL.

The chain is built from TRBV5-1 and TRBJ2-7; D is perhaps TRBD2 (6 bases). In germline, CDR1 is SGHRS, CDR2 YFSETQ. The CDR3 totals 16 residues. Between the trimmed V and J ends, which lost 4 bases and 3 bases, there was a span of 20 bases. The CDR3 bases are TGCGCCAGCAGCAAACACTCGGGACTCATGAACTACGAGCAGTACTTC. Encoded protein: CASSKHSGLMNYEQYF.

The J gene is TRBJ2-7, the V gene TRBV18; no clear D. The CDR3 is 16 amino acids. Germline V gene lookup returns CDR1 KGHSH and CDR2 LQKENI. V dropped 2 bases and J dropped 0 bases, with 14 bases sitting between them. CDR3 amino acids: CASSPGIGTSSYEQYF. The DNA for the CDR3 is TGTGCCAGCTCACCAGGGATCGGAACCAGCTCCTACGAGCAGTACTTC.

This chain connects TRBV28 to TRBJ2-2, with D uncertain. Germline CDR1 MDHEN, CDR2 SYDVKM. V was pared by 4 bases and J by 7 bases, with 7 bases between. The CDR3 has 12 amino acids. The DNA for the CDR3 is TGTGCCAGCAGTTCGACCAACGGGGAGCTGTTTTTT. Encoded protein: CASSSTNGELFF.

V is TRBV9 and J is TRBJ2-5; TRBD1 is a possible D gene (5 bases). V was trimmed by 0 bases and J by 5 bases, leaving 11 bases between them. The CDR3 has 14 amino acids. Per germline, CDR1 SGDLS and CDR2 YYNGEE. CDR3 nucleotide sequence: TGTGCCAGCAGCGTAGCGGACATCGGGGAGACCCAGTACTTC. It translates to CASSVADIGETQYF.

The chain uses TRBV6-9 and TRBJ2-7; TRBD2 aligns across 7 bases. The germline gives CDR1 MNHGY, CDR2 SVAAGI. Germline trimming cut 6 bases from V and 3 bases from J; bases unmatched to any gene: 8. This CDR3 region has 14 residues. The CDR3 here is CASSYKAGLYEQYF. CDR3 bases: TGTGCCAGCAGCTACAAAGCGGGACTCTACGAGCAGTACTTC.

The CDR3 protein is CASSRNSGTGDTQYF. The DNA of the CDR3 is TGTGCCAGCAGCCGTAATTCGGGGACGGGGGATACGCAGTATTTT. The chain joins TRBV7-3 to TRBJ2-3; D is tentatively TRBD1 or TRBD2 (5 bases each). Trimming took off 5 bases at V and 6 bases at J, with 18 bases between the two ends. This CDR3 contains 15 residues. Germline V lookup: CDR1 SGHTA, CDR2 FQGTGA.

The CDR3 DNA reads as TGTGCCAGCTCTTGGGTGACCGGGGAGCTGTTTTTT. Its translation is CASSWVTGELFF. The rearrangement links TRBV7-9 to TRBJ2-2; no reliable D call. Trimming removed 8 bases at V and 5 bases at J, with 9 bases between. The germline V gene encodes CDR1 SEHNR and CDR2 FQNEAQ (reference sequence). The CDR3 covers 12 residues.

With respect to this clone: Additional DNA sequences in this sample encode the identical CDR3. The chain links TRBV6-5 to TRBJ2-7, with TRBD1 matching over 9 bases. CDR3 size: 13 residues. V lost 6 bases, J lost 4 bases, and 4 bases stayed unmatched. CDR1 and CDR2 (germline): MNHEY, SVGAGI. CDR3 region: CASRTGQGYEQYF. CDR3 in DNA: TGTGCCAGCAGAACGGGACAGGGATACGAGCAGTACTTC.

This chain joins TRBV2 and TRBJ2-7; 7 nucleotides match TRBD2. The CDR3 extends over 13 amino acids. Germline V gene lookup returns CDR1 SNHLY and CDR2 FYNNEI. The junction had 8 bases not matched to a gene; V was cut back by 3 bases and J by 9 bases. CDR3 DNA: TGTGCCAGCAGTGAGTGGGCGGGGGTAGGGCAGTACTTC. This encodes CASSEWAGVGQYF.

The V gene is TRBV18, the J gene TRBJ2-3, with 15 bases aligning to TRBD2. This CDR3 comprises 17 residues. Trimming took 2 bases from V and 3 from J; bases not matched to a gene: 3. Germline CDR1 reads KGHSH; CDR2 reads LQKENI. The DNA for the CDR3 is TGTGCCAGCTCACCAAAAGGACTAGCGGGAGGGACAGATACGCAGTATTTT. Translation gives CASSPKGLAGGTDTQYF.

The genes are TRBV5-6 and TRBJ2-7; D not resolved. Per the germline V gene, CDR1 is SGHDT and CDR2 is YYEEEE. The CDR3 is 15 amino acids. V shed 0 bases and J shed 0 bases, with 10 bases lying between them. The CDR3 region is CASSLVRVPSYEQYF. CDR3 in DNA: TGTGCCAGCAGCTTGGTTAGGGTCCCCTCCTACGAGCAGTACTTC.

This chain links TRBV15 with TRBJ1-1; no definite D call. With 0 bases removed from V and 3 bases from J, the gap between germline ends came to 11 bases. The V gene's germline CDR1 is LNHNV and CDR2 YYDKDF (reference sequence). This CDR3 spans 15 amino acids. As DNA, the CDR3 is TGTGCCACCAGCAGAGATCTCGGGCAGCACACTGAAGCTTTCTTT. It specifies CATSRDLGQHTEAFF.

The genes are TRBV25-1 and TRBJ2-7; 9 bases map to TRBD2. V shed 2 bases and J 5 bases; nucleotides not matched to a gene: 4. CDR1 is MGHDK and CDR2 is SYGVNS in the germline V gene. The CDR3 consists of 14 residues. CDR3 in amino acids: CASSEHGLANEQYF. The CDR3 nucleotides read TGTGCCAGCAGTGAACACGGACTAGCGAACGAGCAGTACTTC.

CDR3 amino acids: CASSYFAGRQETQYF. The CDR3 nucleotides read TGTGCCAGCAGTTACTTTGCGGGTCGCCAAGAGACCCAGTACTTC. The gene calls are TRBV6-5 and TRBJ2-5, with D possibly TRBD2 on 5 matching bases. With 1 base removed from V and 1 base from J, the gap between germline ends came to 10 bases. The CDR3 runs 15 residues. Germline V gene sequence: CDR1 MNHEY, CDR2 SVGAGI.

J is TRBJ2-7 and V is TRBV30; 10 bases agree with TRBD2. The CDR3 has 14 residues. The germline gives CDR1 GTSNPN, CDR2 SVGIG (reference sequence). V trimming: 2 bases; J trimming: 6 bases; junction bases outside the gene matches: 7. CDR3: CAWSLDSGRSEQYF. CDR3 bases: TGTGCCTGGAGTCTTGATAGCGGGAGGTCCGAGCAGTACTTC.